The 22 T cell receptor beta chains listed next were all sequenced from one sample in a study of cytomegalovirus exposure and HLA in healthy donors. Profiling relied on immunoSEQ multiplex PCR, and the TCRdb table lists in-frame clones only, not all of them. The repertoire has 150,000 to 200,000 clones, about nine tenths of them found once; the top ten carry around 7.2%. The sample comprised PBMCs. Receptors were obtained from a man under 40 in good health and CMV-seropositive.

CDR3: CASSLQGWNTEAFF. For the CDR3, the DNA is TGCGCCAGCAGCTTACAGGGGTGGAACACTGAAGCTTTCTTT. V is TRBV5-1 and J is TRBJ1-1, with TRBD1 matching over 7 bases. The V gene's germline CDR1 is SGHRS and CDR2 YFSETQ. The CDR3 runs to 14 residues. The ends lost 2 bases at V and 1 base at J; junction bases unmatched: 2.

The chain uses TRBV4-3 and TRBJ1-2, with D perhaps TRBD1 (6 bases). The CDR3 is made up of 16 amino acids. Trimming took off 1 base at V and 4 bases at J, with 16 bases between the two ends. Germline values: CDR1 LGHNA, CDR2 YSLEER. CDR3 region: CASSQAPGARVYGYTF. The CDR3 region has the DNA TGCGCCAGCAGCCAAGCTCCAGGGGCCCGTGTCTATGGCTACACCTTC.

This rearrangement joins TRBV29-1 to TRBJ2-7; weak D call: TRBD1 (5 bases). The CDR3 spans 15 residues. Germline V gene lookup returns CDR1 SQVTM and CDR2 ANQGSEA. V lost 0 bases, J lost 2 bases, and 14 bases lay in between. CDR3 residues: CSVEDRSGLPYEQYF. The CDR3 DNA reads TGCAGCGTTGAAGATCGTTCAGGGCTACCCTACGAGCAGTACTTC.

The CDR3 loop reads CAWGSPRVPTDTQYF. In DNA, the CDR3 is TGTGCCTGGGGGAGCCCCAGGGTCCCCACAGATACGCAGTATTTT. This chain links TRBV30 with TRBJ2-3; perhaps D is TRBD1 or TRBD2 (5 bases each). The V gene's germline CDR1 is GTSNPN and CDR2 SVGIG (reference sequence). The CDR3 runs to 15 residues. Trimming pared 5 bases from V and 2 bases from J, leaving 17 bases between. Based on the CDR3 plus reference TRBV30 and TRBJ2-3, the full variable domain is SQTIHQWPATLVQPVGSPLSLECTVEGTSNPNLYWYRQAAGRGLQLLFYSVGIGQISSEVPQNLSASRPQDRQFILSSKKLLLSDSGFYLCAWGSPRVPTDTQYFGPGTRLTVL.

The gene calls are TRBV19 and TRBJ2-1; D uncertain. The V end lost 3 bases, the J end lost 0 bases, and 9 bases lay between the germline ends. Germline lookup yields CDR1 LNHDA and CDR2 SQIVND (reference sequence). The CDR3 spans 15 residues. In DNA, the CDR3 is TGTGCCAGTAGTATGAGTGGCAGCTCCTACAATGAGCAGTTCTTC. This gives the protein CASSMSGSSYNEQFF.

The chain links TRBV2 to TRBJ2-6; TRBD2 might be the D (5 bases). Germline-derived CDR1 and CDR2 are SNHLY and FYNNEI. Trimming stripped 5 bases from V and 1 base from J, with 9 bases between. This CDR3 is built from 15 residues. The CDR3 region is CASSLGVSGANVLTF. The DNA for the CDR3 is TGTGCCAGCAGTCTCGGGGTGTCTGGGGCCAACGTCCTGACTTTC.

This chain links TRBV11-3 with TRBJ1-1; D is uncertain. From germline, CDR1 is SGHNT and CDR2 YENEEA. The CDR3 runs to 13 residues. With 0 bases removed from V and 2 bases from J, the gap between germline ends came to 4 bases. The CDR3 region is CASSLDLNTEAFF. The CDR3, as DNA: TGTGCCAGCAGCTTAGATTTAAACACTGAAGCTTTCTTT.

The rearrangement uses TRBV7-3 and TRBJ1-1; a weak D match, TRBD1 (5 bases). The CDR3 loop spans 14 amino acids. Trimming cost V 1 base and J 2 bases, with 8 bases left between them. Per germline, CDR1 SGHTA and CDR2 FQGTGA. The CDR3 DNA sequence: TGTGCCAGCAGCTTAAGGGGGAGAAACACTGAAGCTTTCTTT. Residues: CASSLRGRNTEAFF.

This clone was seen just once. The chain links TRBV6-1 to TRBJ2-1; D is ambiguous. V lost 6 bases, J lost 7 bases, and 4 bases lay in between. The germline V gene has CDR1 MNHNS and CDR2 SASEGT. The CDR3 runs 10 residues. CDR3 bases: TGTGCCAGCAGGGAAAATGAGCAGTTCTTC. It codes for CASRENEQFF.

The chain has TRBV27 and TRBJ2-7; maybe TRBD1 (5 bases). CDR3 length: 14 amino acids. The V gene lost 2 bases and the J gene lost 2 bases, with 10 bases spanning the gap. Germline CDR1 and CDR2: MNHEY and SMNVEV (reference sequence). The CDR3 spells CASSLGGHTYEQYF. CDR3 nucleotides: TGTGCCAGCAGTTTAGGTGGACACACCTACGAGCAGTACTTC.

V is TRBV30 and J is TRBJ2-3; a weak D match, TRBD1 (6 bases). Trimming left V 5 bases short and J 6 bases short, with 12 bases between. The germline V gene encodes CDR1 GTSNPN and CDR2 SVGIG (reference sequence). The CDR3 contains 12 residues. For the CDR3, the DNA is TGTGCCTGGGGGGACAAGGGTGATACGCAGTATTTT. This gives the protein CAWGDKGDTQYF.

V gene TRBV6-5 combines with J gene TRBJ1-1; the D gene is possibly TRBD1 (5 bases). The V end lost 0 bases, the J end lost 3 bases, and 11 bases lay between the germline ends. The length of the CDR3 is 15 residues. From germline, CDR1 is MNHEY and CDR2 SVGAGI. The CDR3 sequence: CASSYSTGGDTEAFF. Written as DNA, the CDR3 is TGTGCCAGCAGTTACTCGACGGGGGGGGACACTGAAGCTTTCTTT.

The V gene is TRBV7-9, the J gene TRBJ1-2; D is ambiguous. CDR1 SEHNR and CDR2 FQNEAQ come from the germline V gene (reference sequence). Deletions cut 5 bases from V and 7 bases from J, with 17 bases between. The CDR3 has 14 amino acids. This CDR3 reads CASSEELSLRGYTF. CDR3 DNA: TGTGCCAGCAGCGAGGAGCTGTCCCTACGTGGCTACACCTTC.

This clone occurred many times. This chain links TRBV6-4 with TRBJ2-3; either TRBD1 or TRBD2 may supply D (5 bases each). The CDR3 runs 14 residues. The germline V gene has CDR1 MRHNA and CDR2 SNTAGT. Trimming pared 0 bases from V and 5 bases from J, leaving 9 bases between. Here the CDR3 reads CASSDSGERDTQYF. CDR3 sequence (DNA): TGTGCCAGCAGTGACTCGGGGGAGAGAGATACGCAGTATTTT.

V gene TRBV5-1 combines with J gene TRBJ2-3; D unresolved. The V gene lost 4 bases and the J gene lost 2 bases, with 14 bases spanning the gap. The CDR3 is made up of 15 amino acids. From germline, CDR1 is SGHRS and CDR2 YFSETQ. The CDR3 spells CASSQDLTPTDTQYF. CDR3 sequence (DNA): TGCGCCAGCAGCCAAGACCTAACCCCCACAGATACGCAGTATTTT.

The rearrangement uses TRBV20-1 and TRBJ2-1; weak D call: TRBD2 (5 bases). V lost 5 bases to trimming and J lost 8 bases, with 10 bases between them. The CDR3 is made up of 11 amino acids. The germline gives CDR1 DFQATT, CDR2 SNEGSKA (reference sequence). The CDR3 sequence: CSAWTGDEQFF. The CDR3 nucleotides read TGCAGTGCTTGGACTGGGGATGAGCAGTTCTTC.

This clone appeared once. This chain joins TRBV4-3 and TRBJ2-2, with a possible D match to TRBD2 (6 bases). In germline, CDR1 is LGHNA, CDR2 YSLEER. Trimming took 1 base from V and 2 from J, leaving 14 bases between them. This CDR3 spans 17 amino acids. The CDR3 region has the DNA TGCGCCAGCAGCCAAGTCCTTGCGGGGACCAACACCGGGGAGCTGTTTTTT. This encodes CASSQVLAGTNTGELFF.

V usage is TRBV23-1 and J usage is TRBJ2-2, with TRBD1 matching 10 bases. TRBV23-1 qualifies as an ORF whose function is uncertain. The CDR3 runs 15 residues. V trimming: 3 bases; J trimming: 7 bases; junction bases outside the gene matches: 5. The CDR3 sequence: CASSHSGTGDGELFF. CDR3 DNA sequence: TGCGCCAGCAGTCATTCCGGGACAGGGGACGGGGAGCTGTTTTTT.

Only one count was recorded for this clone. The V gene is TRBV7-2, the J gene TRBJ1-2; no firm D call. Germline loops: CDR1 SGHTA, CDR2 FQGNSA. Trimming left V 0 bases short and J 8 bases short, with 10 bases between. The CDR3 extends over 13 amino acids. CDR3 DNA sequence: TGTGCCAGCAGCTTAGCAGGGTTTGGCGGCTACACCTTC. As protein: CASSLAGFGGYTF.

V and J are TRBV5-6 and TRBJ2-7, with TRBD1 matching over 7 bases. The germline V gene encodes CDR1 SGHDT and CDR2 YYEEEE. V lost 4 bases and J lost 3; bases outside the gene matches: 4. This CDR3 contains 13 residues. CDR3 DNA: TGTGCCAGCAGCCCAGACAGGGTCTACGAGCAGTACTTC. This sequence encodes CASSPDRVYEQYF.

The chain carries TRBV6-1 and TRBJ2-5; 9 bases align to TRBD2. CDR1 MNHNS and CDR2 SASEGT come from the germline V gene. Unmatched junction bases numbered 9, after V lost 0 bases and J lost 4 bases. The CDR3 runs to 17 residues. CDR3 region: CASSEARASGVSETQYF. CDR3 coding DNA: TGTGCCAGCAGTGAAGCTAGGGCTAGCGGGGTATCAGAGACCCAGTACTTC.

The rearrangement links TRBV28 to TRBJ2-7; D perhaps matches TRBD2 (5 bases). The V gene's germline CDR1 is MDHEN and CDR2 SYDVKM. The CDR3 consists of 16 residues. With 1 base removed from V and 6 bases from J, the gap between germline ends came to 19 bases. Written as DNA, the CDR3 is TGTGCCAGCAGTTTATCCGGTCGAGGGCGAACGGCCGAGCAGTACTTC. Translating it yields CASSLSGRGRTAEQYF.